This T cell receptor beta chain comes out of a study of cytomegalovirus exposure and HLA in healthy donors. The PCR had 60 Vbeta and 13 Jbeta primers. Data came from immunoSEQ multiplex PCR; TCRdb stores just in-frame clones and leaves some out. Among 180,000 or so clones listed, roughly 85% were seen once. This CDR3 comprises 16 residues. CDR1 is SGHDN, CDR2 FVKESK, per germline. The V end lost 4 bases, the J end lost 6 bases, and 18 bases lay between the germline ends. The clonotype was recovered from a young man in good health and CMV-seropositive. The material sequenced was PBMCs. The chain has TRBV14 and TRBJ2-2, with a weak D call TRBD2 (7 bases). The CDR3 DNA reads TGTGCCAGCAGCCGCGGGGGACTCGACAGGTCCGGGGAGCTGTTTTTT. Translated: CASSRGGLDRSGELFF.